This T cell receptor (beta chain) was observed in a study of T cell repertoires in cytomegalovirus infection. Across the whole study: Public signatures in TCR beta pointed to CMV infection and matching HLA type. Regarding the study as a whole: CMV-specific HLA-C-restricted TCR beta clonotypes dominated the ex vivo response.

CDR3 length: 15 amino acids. In germline, CDR1 is SGHTA, CDR2 FQGNSA. V was clipped by 3 bases and J by 2 bases, with 12 bases between them. TCRdb called the reads again in MiXCR, with one record for every CDR3 protein. The sample includes a few hundred thousand distinct CDR3 sequences, about 42% of them seen just once. This clonotype was observed at least ten times. The antigen is undetermined. The sequence derives from a human donor in good health (CMV status not recorded). Some clones in this sample may be carry-over from other donors' samples. Sequenced material: cultured PBMCs, taken from culture after CMV antigen stimulation. V usage is TRBV7-2 and J usage is TRBJ2-3, with D perhaps being TRBD1 or TRBD2 (5 bases each). DNA for the CDR3: TGTGCCAGCAGCTTGTTACGGGGCCTCACAGATACGCAGTATTTT. Translation gives CASSLLRGLTDTQYF.